This TCR beta chain was obtained from a study of blood T cells in healthy people across ages. Study summary: About one barcoded TCR beta cDNA was captured per two T cells.

For the second PCR, which ran for about 7 to 11 cycles, a sample-barcoded 5' primer and a J-beta primer mix were used. TCRdb processed the 5' RACE reads anew with MiXCR; each CDR3 protein has one entry. The top ten hold approximately 2.9% of the sample, which has 750,000 to 950,000 distinct CDR3 sequences, roughly 26% seen once. Germline V gene lookup returns CDR1 GTSNPN and CDR2 SVGIG (reference sequence). Trimming took 7 bases from V and 5 from J, leaving 13 bases between them. The CDR3 has 12 amino acids. Per sample, a minimum of 6.5 million PBMCs were isolated. This clonotype has a handful of counts. This sample also belongs to another study, concerning T cells of mothers and their children.

The genes are TRBV30 and TRBJ2-3; D possibly matches TRBD1 or TRBD2 (6 bases each). Sequencing used blood. This sequence was found in a boy aged 5-17 years in good health. CDR3 sequence: CAFPQGGDTQYF. CDR3 coding DNA: TGTGCCTTTCCACAGGGAGGAGATACGCAGTATTTT.